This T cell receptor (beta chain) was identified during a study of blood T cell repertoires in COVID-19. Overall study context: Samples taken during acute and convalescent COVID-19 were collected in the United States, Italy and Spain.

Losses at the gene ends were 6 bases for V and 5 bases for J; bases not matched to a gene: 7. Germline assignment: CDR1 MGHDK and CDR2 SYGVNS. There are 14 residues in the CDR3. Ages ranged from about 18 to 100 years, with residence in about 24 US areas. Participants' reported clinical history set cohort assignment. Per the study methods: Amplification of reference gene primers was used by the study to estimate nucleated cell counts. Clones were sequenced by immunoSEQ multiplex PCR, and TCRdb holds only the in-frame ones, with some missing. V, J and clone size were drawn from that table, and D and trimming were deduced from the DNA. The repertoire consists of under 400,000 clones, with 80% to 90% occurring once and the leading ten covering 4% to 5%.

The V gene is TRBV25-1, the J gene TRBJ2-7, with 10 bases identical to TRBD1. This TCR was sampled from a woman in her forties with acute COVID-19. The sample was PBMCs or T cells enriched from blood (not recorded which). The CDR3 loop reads CASRGGTGVNEQYF. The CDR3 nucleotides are TGTGCCAGCAGGGGAGGGACAGGGGTTAACGAGCAGTACTTC.